The clone carrying this T cell receptor beta chain was detected a few times. The sample comes from a study of blood T cells in healthy people across ages. Healthy individuals of Caucasian origin from Russia, aged about 6 to 90, served as donors. From germline, CDR1 is DFQATT and CDR2 SNEGSKA (reference sequence). Trimming shortened V by 0 bases and J by 0 bases, and 15 bases separated the two germline ends. The CDR3 sequence is 16 residues long. Primers used in a second PCR of roughly 6 to 11 cycles were a sample-barcoded 5' primer and a J-beta primer mix. Each cDNA molecule was tagged by a template-switch adaptor with 12 random nucleotides. Each sample provided no less than 2.5 million CDR3-containing paired-end reads. TCRdb redid the calling of the 5' RACE reads with MiXCR, one entry per CDR3 protein. The sample gives under 1,000,000 distinct CDR3 sequences, about 47% of which show up once; about a sixth is in the top ten.

The sequenced material came from blood. The sequence was obtained from a man older than 75 in good health. The V gene is TRBV20-1, the J gene TRBJ2-7; D is undetermined. CDR3 region: CSARDVRRPTSYEQYF. DNA for the CDR3: TGCAGTGCTAGAGACGTACGACGGCCGACCTCCTACGAGCAGTACTTC.